This T cell receptor (beta chain) was observed in a study of cytomegalovirus exposure and HLA in healthy donors. Germline loops: CDR1 MGHRA, CDR2 YSYEKL. The ends were cut back, 3 bases at V and 4 bases at J, with 20 bases in the middle. The CDR3 totals 17 residues. Details on this clone: Its antigen is still unknown.

Only in-frame clones appear in the TCRdb table, and some are missing; sequencing was by immunoSEQ multiplex PCR. Here the sample spans some 170,000 clones, nearly 90% being singletons. Regarding the study as a whole: TCR sequences were mostly rare, though some public TCRs occurred in many donors. The tendency of first-cohort TCR clusters to co-occur in the approximately 120 validation repertoires was identified by a subsequent analysis. The study recorded 150 to 200 TCR beta chains that were cytomegalovirus-associated.

This clonotype originated in a man between 18 and 29 years old in good health and CMV-seropositive. Material for sequencing was PBMCs. The chain joins TRBV4-1 to TRBJ2-3, with a weak D call TRBD1 (6 bases). The CDR3: CASSHAQGSVGADTQYF. The CDR3 region has the DNA TGCGCCAGCAGCCATGCACAGGGATCCGTAGGAGCAGATACGCAGTATTTT.